This T cell receptor beta chain stems from a study of T cells in Graves' hyperthyroidism and ophthalmopathy. This clonotype was observed at least ten times. TCR beta CDR3 region amplification was performed from RNA transcripts. An initial round of RT-PCR targeting the TCR CDR3 relied on the HTBI primer set. TCRdb used MiXCR to reprocess the multiplex PCR reads, holding one entry per CDR3 protein. The top ten clones hold approximately 15% of a sample with hundreds of thousands of distinct CDR3 sequences, about 15% of them seen once. With 3 bases clipped from V and 4 bases from J, the junction kept 3 bases outside the gene matches. Germline V lookup: CDR1 SGHTA, CDR2 FQGNSA. This CDR3 spans 15 amino acids.

This TCR derives from a woman aged 40 to 55 with Graves' hyperthyroidism. Sequenced material: blood. The V and J genes are TRBV7-2 and TRBJ1-4, with 9 bases fitting TRBD1. CDR3 sequence (DNA): TGTGCCAGCAGCTTGACAGGGGGAGGTAATGAAAAACTGTTTTTT. Encoded protein: CASSLTGGGNEKLFF.